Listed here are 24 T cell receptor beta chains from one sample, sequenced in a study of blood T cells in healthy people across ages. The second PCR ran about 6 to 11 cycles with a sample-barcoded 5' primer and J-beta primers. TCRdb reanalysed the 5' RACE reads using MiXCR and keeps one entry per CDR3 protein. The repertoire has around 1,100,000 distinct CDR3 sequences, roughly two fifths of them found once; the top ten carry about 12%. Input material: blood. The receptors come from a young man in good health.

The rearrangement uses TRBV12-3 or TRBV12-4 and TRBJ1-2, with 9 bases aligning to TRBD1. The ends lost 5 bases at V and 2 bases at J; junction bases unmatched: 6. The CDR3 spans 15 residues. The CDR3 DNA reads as TGTGCCAGCAGTGGTTGGGACAGGGAGAACTATGGCTACACCTTC. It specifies CASSGWDRENYGYTF.

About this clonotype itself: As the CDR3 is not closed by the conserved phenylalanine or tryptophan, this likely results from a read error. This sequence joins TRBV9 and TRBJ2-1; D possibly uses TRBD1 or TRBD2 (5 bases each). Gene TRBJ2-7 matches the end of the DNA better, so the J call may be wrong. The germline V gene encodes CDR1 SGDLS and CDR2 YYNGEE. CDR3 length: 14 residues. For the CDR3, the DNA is TGTGCCAGCAGTCCGTGGGACCTATACAATGAGCAGTACTAC. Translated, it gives CASSPWDLYNEQYY.

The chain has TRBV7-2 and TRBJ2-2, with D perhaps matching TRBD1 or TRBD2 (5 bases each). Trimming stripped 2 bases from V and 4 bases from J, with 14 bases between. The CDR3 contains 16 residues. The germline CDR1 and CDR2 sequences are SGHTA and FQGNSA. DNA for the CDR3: TGTGCCAGCAGCTTATCCCCAGGGACGGGCACCGGGGAGCTGTTTTTT. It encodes CASSLSPGTGTGELFF.

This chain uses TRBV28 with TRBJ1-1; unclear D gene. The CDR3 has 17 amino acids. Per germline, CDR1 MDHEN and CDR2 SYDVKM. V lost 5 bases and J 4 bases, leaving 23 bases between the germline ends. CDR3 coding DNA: TGTGCCAGCAGTCCTAGAGTGTACGGAACCCTGATCACTGAAGCTTTCTTT. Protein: CASSPRVYGTLITEAFF.

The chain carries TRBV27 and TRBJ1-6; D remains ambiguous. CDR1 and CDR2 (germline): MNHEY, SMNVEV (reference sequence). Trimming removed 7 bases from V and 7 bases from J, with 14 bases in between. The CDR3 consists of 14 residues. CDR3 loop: CASMGATENSPLHF. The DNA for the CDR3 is TGTGCCAGCATGGGCGCCACTGAGAATTCACCCCTCCACTTT.

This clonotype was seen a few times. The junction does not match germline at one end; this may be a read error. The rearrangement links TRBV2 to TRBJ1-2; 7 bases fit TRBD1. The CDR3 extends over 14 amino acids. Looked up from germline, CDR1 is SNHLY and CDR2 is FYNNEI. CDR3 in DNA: TGTGCTAGCAGACGGGACAGAGCTAACTATGGCTACACCTTC. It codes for CASRRDRANYGYTF.

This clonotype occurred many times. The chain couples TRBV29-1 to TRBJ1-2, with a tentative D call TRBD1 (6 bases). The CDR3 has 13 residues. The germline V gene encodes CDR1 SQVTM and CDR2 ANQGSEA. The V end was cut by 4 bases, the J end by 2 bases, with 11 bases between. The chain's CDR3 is CSVASGQNYGYTF. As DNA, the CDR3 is TGCAGCGTTGCGTCCGGACAGAACTATGGCTACACCTTC.

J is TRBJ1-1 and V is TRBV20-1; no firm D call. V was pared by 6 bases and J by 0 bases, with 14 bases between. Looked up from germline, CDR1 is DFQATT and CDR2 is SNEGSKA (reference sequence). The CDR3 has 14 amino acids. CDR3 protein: CSALVPYMNTEAFF. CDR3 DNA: TGCAGTGCCCTCGTCCCATACATGAACACTGAAGCTTTCTTT.

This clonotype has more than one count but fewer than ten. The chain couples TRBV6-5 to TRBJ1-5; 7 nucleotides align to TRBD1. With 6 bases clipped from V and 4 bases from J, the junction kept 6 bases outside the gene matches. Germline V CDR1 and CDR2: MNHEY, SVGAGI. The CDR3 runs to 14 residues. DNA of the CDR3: TGTGCCAGCAGCAGGGACAGCTTAAATCAGCCCCAGCATTTT. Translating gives CASSRDSLNQPQHF.

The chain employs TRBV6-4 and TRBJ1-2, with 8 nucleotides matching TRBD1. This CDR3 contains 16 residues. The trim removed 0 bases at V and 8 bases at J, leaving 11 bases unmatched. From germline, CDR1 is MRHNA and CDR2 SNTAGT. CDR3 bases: TGTGCCAGCAGTGACTCCGGGAGGACAGGGTCTGAAGGCTACACCTTC. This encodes CASSDSGRTGSEGYTF.

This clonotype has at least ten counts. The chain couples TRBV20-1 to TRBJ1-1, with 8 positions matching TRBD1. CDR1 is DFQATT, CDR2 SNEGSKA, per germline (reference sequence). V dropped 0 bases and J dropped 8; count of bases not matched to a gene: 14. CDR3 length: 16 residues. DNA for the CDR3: TGCAGTGCTAGAGATGAGGGGACAGGAAGGAGGATAGAAGCTTTCTTT. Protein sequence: CSARDEGTGRRIEAFF.

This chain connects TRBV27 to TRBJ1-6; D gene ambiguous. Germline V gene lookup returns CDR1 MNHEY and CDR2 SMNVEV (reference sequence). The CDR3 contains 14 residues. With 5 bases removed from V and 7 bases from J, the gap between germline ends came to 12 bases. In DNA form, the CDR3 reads TGTGCCAGCAGTGATCACAGTTGGAATTCACCCCTCCACTTT. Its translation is CASSDHSWNSPLHF.

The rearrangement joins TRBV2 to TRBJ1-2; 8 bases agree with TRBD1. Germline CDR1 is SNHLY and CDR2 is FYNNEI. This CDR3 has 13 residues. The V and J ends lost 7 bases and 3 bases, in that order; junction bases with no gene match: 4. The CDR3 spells CASKPGQDYGYTF. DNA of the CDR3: TGTGCCAGCAAACCGGGACAGGACTATGGCTACACCTTC.

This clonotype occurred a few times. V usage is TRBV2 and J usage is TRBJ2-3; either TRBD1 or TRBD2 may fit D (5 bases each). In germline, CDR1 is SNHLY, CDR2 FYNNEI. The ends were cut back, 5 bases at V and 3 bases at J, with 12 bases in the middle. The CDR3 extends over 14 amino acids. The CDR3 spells CASSRGDVTDTQYF. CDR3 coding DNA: TGTGCCAGCAGTCGAGGGGATGTGACAGATACGCAGTATTTT.

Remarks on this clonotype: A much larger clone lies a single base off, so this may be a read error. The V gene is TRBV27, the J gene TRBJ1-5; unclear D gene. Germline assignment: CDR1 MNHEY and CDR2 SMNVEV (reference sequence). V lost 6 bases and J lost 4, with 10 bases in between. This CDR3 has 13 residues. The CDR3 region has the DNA TGTGCCAGCAGGTTAAGCGAGAATCAGCCCCAGCATTTT. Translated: CASRLSENQPQHF.

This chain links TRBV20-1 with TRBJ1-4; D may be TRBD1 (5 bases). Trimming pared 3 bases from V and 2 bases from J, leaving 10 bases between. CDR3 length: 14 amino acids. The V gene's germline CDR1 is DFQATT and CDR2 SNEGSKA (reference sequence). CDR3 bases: TGCAGTGCTAGGGGGGTCCTTACTAATGAAAAACTGTTTTTT. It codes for CSARGVLTNEKLFF.

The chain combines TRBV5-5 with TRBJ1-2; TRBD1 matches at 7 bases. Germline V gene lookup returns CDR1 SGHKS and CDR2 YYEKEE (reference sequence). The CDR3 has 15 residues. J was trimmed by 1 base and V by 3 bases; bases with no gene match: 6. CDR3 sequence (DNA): TGTGCCAGCAGCTCGACAGGGCGAAATAACTATGGCTACACCTTC. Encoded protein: CASSSTGRNNYGYTF.

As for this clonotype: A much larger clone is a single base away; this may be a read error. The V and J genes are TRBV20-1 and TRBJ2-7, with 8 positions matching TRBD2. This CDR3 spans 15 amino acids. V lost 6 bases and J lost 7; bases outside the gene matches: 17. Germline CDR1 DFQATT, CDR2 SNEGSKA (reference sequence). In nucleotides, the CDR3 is TGCAGTGCCAACTTGCGGGGGGCCGAATACAATGAGCAGTACTTC. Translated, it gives CSANLRGAEYNEQYF.

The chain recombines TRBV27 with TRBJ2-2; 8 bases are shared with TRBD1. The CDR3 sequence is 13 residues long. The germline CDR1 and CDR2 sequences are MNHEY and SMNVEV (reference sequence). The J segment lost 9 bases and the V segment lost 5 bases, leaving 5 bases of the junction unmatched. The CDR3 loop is CASSVPGGRELFF. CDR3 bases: TGTGCCAGCAGTGTGCCAGGGGGCCGGGAGCTGTTTTTT.

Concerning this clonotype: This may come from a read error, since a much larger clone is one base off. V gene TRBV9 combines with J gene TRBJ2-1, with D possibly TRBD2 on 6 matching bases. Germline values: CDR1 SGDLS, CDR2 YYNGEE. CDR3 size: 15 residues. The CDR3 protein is CASSVQGLDYDEQFF. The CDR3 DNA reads TGTGCCAGCAGCGTGCAGGGACTCGACTACGATGAGCAGTTCTTC.

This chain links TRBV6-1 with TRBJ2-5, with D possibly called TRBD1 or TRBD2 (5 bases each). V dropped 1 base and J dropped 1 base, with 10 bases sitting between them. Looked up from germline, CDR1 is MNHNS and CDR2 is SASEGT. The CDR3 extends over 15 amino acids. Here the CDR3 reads CASSEGGALQETQYF. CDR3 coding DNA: TGTGCCAGCAGTGAAGGAGGGGCCCTCCAAGAGACCCAGTACTTC.

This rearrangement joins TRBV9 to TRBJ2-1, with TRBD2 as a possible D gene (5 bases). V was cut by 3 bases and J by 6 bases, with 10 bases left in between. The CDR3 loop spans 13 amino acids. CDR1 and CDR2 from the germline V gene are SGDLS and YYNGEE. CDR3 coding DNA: TGTGCCAGCAGCGACAGCGGATCCAATGAGCAGTTCTTC. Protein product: CASSDSGSNEQFF.

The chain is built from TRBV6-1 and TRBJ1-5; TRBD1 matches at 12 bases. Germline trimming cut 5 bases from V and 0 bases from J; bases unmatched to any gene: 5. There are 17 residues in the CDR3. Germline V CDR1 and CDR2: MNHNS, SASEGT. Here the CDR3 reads CASSPGTGGPSNQPQHF. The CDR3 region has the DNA TGTGCCAGCAGTCCCGGGACAGGGGGCCCTAGCAATCAGCCCCAGCATTTT.

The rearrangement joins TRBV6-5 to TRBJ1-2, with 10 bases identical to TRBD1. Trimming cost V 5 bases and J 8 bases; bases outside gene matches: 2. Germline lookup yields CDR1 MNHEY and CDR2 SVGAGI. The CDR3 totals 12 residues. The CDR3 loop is CASSGTGEGYTF. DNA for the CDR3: TGTGCCAGCAGTGGGACAGGGGAAGGCTACACCTTC.